This T cell receptor beta chain was profiled in a study of blood T cells in healthy people across ages. Through a sample-barcoded 5' primer and a J-beta primer mix, a second PCR was run for about 7 to 12 cycles. TCRdb reanalysed the 5' RACE reads using MiXCR and keeps one entry per CDR3 protein. The sample includes roughly 500,000 distinct CDR3 sequences, approximately 27% of them seen just once. Germline assignment: CDR1 ENHRY and CDR2 SYGVKD. The CDR3 loop spans 14 amino acids. The V gene end was trimmed by 10 bases and the J gene end by 6 bases; junction bases not matched to a gene: 10. This clonotype came up a few times. Each sample yielded at least 5.5 micrograms of PBMC total RNA.

The chain uses TRBV10-3 and TRBJ2-1; 9 nucleotides match TRBD2. Sequencing used blood. The receptor was isolated from a woman between 65 and 79 years old in good health. Here the CDR3 DNA reads TGTGCCACCCGCCAGCGGGGGGACCCCAATGAGCAGTTCTTC. It translates to CATRQRGDPNEQFF.